A selection of T cell receptor beta chains follows, all from one sample in a study of blood T cell repertoires in COVID-19. Clones were read by immunoSEQ multiplex PCR, and TCRdb kept only the in-frame ones, dropping some. The table has approximately 310,000 clones, over 75% seen once. The sequencing input was peripheral blood. Receptor source: a woman in her fifties or sixties who had recovered from COVID-19. CDR3s include the opening cysteine and the closing phenylalanine or tryptophan. A D gene is named only where the DNA matches it firmly. Size is stated for part of the rows, as once, few or many counts, or as a class when the clone is expanded.

j_gene | len | v_gene | abundance | d_gene | CDR3aa | CDR3nt
TRBJ1-5 | 14 | TRBV18 | NA | NA | CASSPGLGNQPQHF | TGTGCCAGCTCACCAGGGCTCGGAAATCAGCCCCAGCATTTT
TRBJ1-4 | 15 | TRBV4-3 | NA | NA | CASSQDRGSNEKLFF | TGCGCCAGCAGCCAAGATCGGGGTTCTAATGAAAAACTGTTTTTT
TRBJ2-4 | 16 | TRBV28 | NA | NA | CASSSPRDGGNVIQYF | TGTGCCAGCAGTTCCCCCCGGGATGGGGGGAATGTCATTCAGTACTTC
TRBJ2-1 | 18 | TRBV7-6 | NA | NA | CASSLVPLRGIAYNEQFF | TGTGCCAGCAGCTTAGTCCCCCTGCGCGGGATCGCCTACAATGAGCAGTTCTTC
TRBJ2-1 | 13 | TRBV27 | NA | TRBD2 | CASSPGGMAKQFF | TGTGCCAGCAGCCCGGGGGGAATGGCGAAGCAGTTCTTC
TRBJ2-5 | 16 | TRBV5-1 | NA | TRBD2 | CASNPGLAGGQETQYF | TGCGCCAGCAACCCAGGACTAGCGGGGGGCCAAGAGACCCAGTACTTC
TRBJ1-1 | 13 | TRBV28 | NA | NA | CASSLSLETEAFF | TGTGCCAGCAGTCTTTCTTTGGAGACTGAAGCTTTCTTT
TRBJ1-2 | 16 | TRBV7-9 | once | NA | CASSLAEAGGIYGYTF | TGTGCCAGCAGCTTAGCAGAAGCGGGGGGGATCTATGGCTACACCTTC
TRBJ2-5 | 16 | TRBV11-3 | NA | TRBD2 | CASSLGASGAQETQYF | TGTGCCAGCAGCTTAGGGGCCAGCGGGGCTCAAGAGACCCAGTACTTC
TRBJ2-3 | 16 | TRBV5-4 | NA | NA | CASSLYRGAEADTQYF | TGTGCCAGCAGCTTGTATCGCGGGGCCGAGGCAGATACGCAGTATTTT
TRBJ2-1 | 14 | TRBV15 | once | NA | CATSRDLANNEQFF | TGTGCCACCAGCAGAGATCTGGCAAACAATGAGCAGTTCTTC
TRBJ1-5 | 15 | TRBV9 | NA | NA | CASSLSGQTNQPQHF | TGTGCCAGCAGCCTAAGCGGACAGACAAATCAGCCCCAGCATTTT
TRBJ1-2 | 13 | TRBV6-5 | NA | TRBD1 | CASSLRDSYGYTF | TGTGCCAGCAGTCTCCGGGACAGCTATGGCTACACCTTC
TRBJ2-3 | 16 | TRBV18 | NA | TRBD1 | CASSPAGQGASDTQYF | TGTGCCAGCTCACCAGCGGGACAGGGGGCGTCAGATACGCAGTATTTT
TRBJ1-5 | 15 | TRBV6-2/TRBV6-3 | NA | NA | CASSYRVSVTEPQHF | TGTGCCAGCAGTTACAGAGTCTCCGTGACTGAGCCCCAGCATTTT
TRBJ2-6 | 19 | TRBV4-3 | NA | NA | CASSQDIGTPDSGANVLTF | TGCGCCAGCAGCCAAGATATAGGGACACCTGACTCTGGGGCCAACGTCCTGACTTTC
TRBJ1-2 | 12 | TRBV3-1/TRBV3-2 | NA | NA | CASSQPQEGYTF | TGTGCCAGCAGCCAACCCCAGGAAGGCTACACCTTC
TRBJ1-2 | 12 | TRBV30 | NA | NA | CAWSKGDYGYTF | TGTGCCTGGAGTAAGGGGGACTATGGCTACACCTTC
TRBJ1-2 | 14 | TRBV6-5 | NA | TRBD1 | CASSSQGFAGGYTF | TGTGCCAGCAGTTCACAGGGGTTCGCTGGTGGCTACACCTTC
TRBJ2-5 | 13 | TRBV19 | NA | NA | CADSPASQETQYF | TGTGCCGATAGCCCAGCGAGCCAAGAGACCCAGTACTTC
TRBJ2-1 | 16 | TRBV9 | few | NA | CARHKKCGAEDNEQFF | TGTGCCCGCCACAAAAAGTGCGGGGCCGAGGACAATGAGCAGTTCTTC
TRBJ2-2 | 15 | TRBV30 | NA | NA | CAWSVRGIDTGELFF | TGTGCCTGGAGTGTACGAGGGATTGATACCGGGGAGCTGTTTTTT
TRBJ2-1 | 17 | TRBV19 | NA | TRBD2 | CASSTGRLADHYNEQFF | TGTGCCAGTAGCACCGGGAGGCTAGCGGACCACTACAATGAGCAGTTCTTC
TRBJ1-2 | 13 | TRBV5-1 | NA | NA | CASSSSYSNGYTF | TGCGCCAGCAGCTCCTCTTACAGCAATGGCTACACCTTC
TRBJ1-2 | 15 | TRBV7-2 | NA | TRBD1 | CASSLAPGTGDGYTF | TGTGCCAGCAGCTTAGCGCCCGGGACAGGGGATGGCTACACCTTC
TRBJ2-7 | 14 | TRBV6-6 | NA | TRBD1 | CASSYDNRGREQYF | TGTGCCAGCAGTTACGATAACAGGGGGCGCGAGCAGTACTTC
TRBJ2-1 | 13 | TRBV28 | NA | NA | CASIGLRDNEQFF | TGTGCCAGCATTGGACTCAGAGACAATGAGCAGTTCTTC
TRBJ2-1 | 13 | TRBV6-4 | NA | NA | CASSEDLGNEQFF | TGTGCCAGCAGTGAGGATCTAGGCAATGAGCAGTTCTTC
TRBJ1-1 | 14 | TRBV7-2 | NA | NA | CASSSQTEGTEAFF | TGTGCCAGCAGCTCCCAGACCGAGGGCACTGAAGCTTTCTTT
TRBJ2-7 | 14 | TRBV4-1 | NA | TRBD2 | CASSHLAGSGEQYF | TGCGCCAGCAGCCACCTAGCGGGGTCGGGCGAGCAGTACTTC
TRBJ2-7 | 12 | TRBV12-3/TRBV12-4 | NA | NA | CASSSDSYEQYF | TGTGCCAGCAGCTCGGACAGCTACGAGCAGTACTTC
TRBJ2-1 | 15 | TRBV11-2 | NA | TRBD2 | CASSLVPGLWDEQFF | TGTGCCAGCAGCTTAGTACCGGGACTATGGGATGAGCAGTTCTTC
TRBJ1-5 | 15 | TRBV19 | NA | NA | CASGVEQGEDQPQHF | TGTGCCAGCGGGGTCGAACAGGGTGAGGATCAGCCCCAGCATTTT
TRBJ1-6 | 15 | TRBV7-9 | NA | TRBD1 | CASSLRQGVNSPLHF | TGTGCCAGCAGCTTACGACAGGGCGTCAATTCACCCCTCCACTTT
TRBJ2-3 | 18 | TRBV5-1 | NA | TRBD2 | CASSSGLAGGTSTDTQYF | TGCGCCAGCAGCTCGGGGCTAGCGGGAGGCACTAGCACAGATACGCAGTATTTT
TRBJ1-2 | 13 | TRBV27 | NA | TRBD1 | CASSWTGGEGYTF | TGTGCCAGCAGTTGGACAGGGGGCGAAGGCTACACCTTC
TRBJ1-1 | 13 | TRBV14 | NA | TRBD1 | CASSRTGRTEAFF | TGTGCCAGCAGCCGGACAGGGCGCACTGAAGCTTTCTTT
TRBJ2-7 | 14 | TRBV7-2 | once | TRBD1 | CASSRNRGDHEQYF | TGTGCCAGCAGCAGGAACAGGGGGGACCACGAGCAGTACTTC
TRBJ1-6 | 13 | TRBV27 | NA | NA | CASSLLEGEPLHF | TGTGCCAGCAGTTTGCTGGAGGGCGAGCCCCTCCACTTT
TRBJ1-2 | 13 | TRBV7-2 | NA | NA | CASSPSVSAGYTF | TGTGCCAGCAGCCCATCCGTTTCAGCGGGCTACACCTTC
TRBJ1-1 | 14 | TRBV18 | NA | NA | CASSLTLPGTEAFF | TGTGCCAGCTCACTTACTCTCCCGGGCACTGAAGCTTTCTTT
TRBJ1-1 | 13 | TRBV19 | NA | NA | CASSTMRGAEAFF | TGTGCCAGTAGTACGATGCGAGGAGCTGAAGCTTTCTTT
TRBJ2-7 | 14 | TRBV27 | NA | NA | CASSRQTGTYEQYF | TGTGCCAGCAGCCGACAAACAGGCACCTACGAGCAGTACTTC
TRBJ2-1 | 15 | TRBV2 | NA | TRBD2 | CASSEFAGGTNEQFF | TGTGCCAGCAGTGAATTCGCGGGAGGGACGAATGAGCAGTTCTTC
TRBJ2-1 | 15 | TRBV3-1/TRBV3-2 | NA | TRBD2 | CASSLGRTSYNEQFF | TGTGCCAGCAGCCTCGGGAGGACCTCCTACAATGAGCAGTTCTTC
TRBJ1-2 | 12 | TRBV28 | NA | NA | CASSYRAEGYTF | TGTGCCAGCAGTTACAGGGCGGAGGGCTACACCTTC
TRBJ2-7 | 14 | TRBV20-1 | NA | NA | CSASLAGRTYEQYF | TGCAGTGCTAGTCTGGCAGGCCGTACCTACGAGCAGTACTTC
TRBJ2-7 | 15 | TRBV7-2 | NA | TRBD2 | CASSLISGSSYEQYF | TGTGCCAGCAGCTTAATCAGCGGGAGTTCGTACGAGCAATACTTC
TRBJ2-3 | 16 | TRBV5-1 | NA | TRBD2 | CASRLGTLAGADTQYF | TGCGCCAGCAGATTGGGAACCCTAGCGGGAGCAGATACGCAGTATTTT
TRBJ1-6 | 14 | TRBV19 | NA | TRBD1 | CASSLGQGVSPLHF | TGTGCCAGTAGTCTCGGACAGGGGGTTTCACCCCTCCACTTT
TRBJ1-5 | 13 | TRBV27 | NA | TRBD1 | CASSRDRVQPQHF | TGTGCCTCGTCCCGGGACAGGGTTCAGCCCCAGCATTTT
TRBJ2-3 | 13 | TRBV30 | NA | TRBD2 | CAWSRGGPDTQYF | TGTGCCTGGAGCCGGGGGGGCCCAGATACGCAGTATTTT
TRBJ2-1 | 11 | TRBV19 | NA | TRBD1 | CASSMTGGRFF | TGTGCCAGTAGTATGACAGGGGGCCGGTTCTTC
TRBJ2-7 | 14 | TRBV7-6 | NA | NA | CASSPPGASYEQYF | TGTGCCAGCAGCCCGCCGGGAGCCTCCTACGAGCAGTACTTC
TRBJ1-4 | 15 | TRBV7-6 | NA | NA | CASSLAGTLNEKLFF | TGTGCCAGCAGCTTAGCCGGGACACTTAATGAAAAACTGTTTTTT
TRBJ1-5 | 14 | TRBV28 | NA | TRBD1 | CASSLGQGTQPQHF | TGTGCCAGCAGTTTGGGACAGGGAACCCAGCCCCAGCATTTT
TRBJ2-2 | 14 | TRBV6-4 | NA | NA | CASRQAWGTGELFF | TGTGCCAGCAGACAGGCTTGGGGCACCGGGGAGCTGTTTTTT
TRBJ1-2 | 13 | TRBV6-2/TRBV6-3 | NA | NA | CASSPDRNYGYTF | TGTGCCAGCAGTCCGGACAGAAACTATGGCTACACCTTC
TRBJ2-1 | 16 | TRBV9 | NA | TRBD2 | CASSVGRGGSYNEQFF | TGTGCCAGCAGCGTAGGGCGGGGGGGCTCCTACAATGAGCAGTTCTTC
TRBJ1-2 | 15 | TRBV5-5 | NA | NA | CASSLRAGIIDGYTF | TGTGCCAGCAGCTTGAGGGCAGGGATTATCGATGGCTACACCTTC